This passage covers 20 T cell receptor beta chains from one sample sequenced in a study of cytomegalovirus exposure and HLA in healthy donors. PCR involved 60 Vbeta and 13 Jbeta primers. Clones were sequenced by immunoSEQ multiplex PCR, and TCRdb holds only the in-frame ones, with some missing. The sample holds approximately 120,000 clones, around four fifths seen once. Sequenced material: PBMCs. The receptors were sampled from a woman aged 45-60 years in good health and CMV-seropositive.

Written as DNA, the CDR3 is TGTGCCAGCAGTAGCCTAGCGGGGGGAGATTACGAGCAGTACTTC. Translated, it gives CASSSLAGGDYEQYF. The rearrangement links TRBV27 to TRBJ2-7; TRBD2 agrees at 11 bases. V shed 5 bases and J 4 bases; nucleotides not matched to a gene: 7. This CDR3 is built from 15 residues. The V gene's germline CDR1 is MNHEY and CDR2 SMNVEV (reference sequence).

This chain uses TRBV7-2 with TRBJ2-7; the D gene is possibly TRBD1 (6 bases). CDR3 length: 15 residues. Germline values: CDR1 SGHTA, CDR2 FQGNSA. The V and J ends lost 1 base and 4 bases respectively, with 14 bases between them. The CDR3 nucleotides are TGTGCCAGCAGCTTAGAGGTGACAGGACGATACGAGCAGTACTTC. As protein: CASSLEVTGRYEQYF.

V and J are TRBV7-9 and TRBJ2-1; a weak D match, TRBD1 (5 bases). Germline CDR1 is SEHNR and CDR2 is FQNEAQ (reference sequence). The length of the CDR3 is 14 residues. Trimming removed 1 base at V and 4 bases at J, with 8 bases between. CDR3 loop: CASSLGQLYNEQFF. The CDR3 DNA sequence: TGTGCCAGCAGCTTAGGACAGCTTTACAATGAGCAGTTCTTC.

This sequence joins TRBV10-3 and TRBJ2-7, with 15 nucleotides matching TRBD2. V dropped 7 bases and J dropped 6; count of bases not matched to a gene: 4. The CDR3 has 14 residues. Looked up from germline, CDR1 is ENHRY and CDR2 is SYGVKD. The CDR3 bases are TGTGCCATCACTTCGGGACTAGCGGGGGGCGAGCAGTACTTC. Amino acid sequence: CAITSGLAGGEQYF.

Remarks on this clone: The junction does not match germline at one end; this may be a read error. V and J are TRBV5-1 and TRBJ2-1; tentatively, D is TRBD1 (7 bases). The CDR3 loop spans 15 amino acids. Germline loops: CDR1 SGHRS, CDR2 YFSETQ. DNA of the CDR3: TGTGCCAGCAGCTGGGGCGGGACAGCTTACAATGAGCAGTTCTTC. It translates to CASSWGGTAYNEQFF.

Of note for this clone: Germline is not matched at one junction end, which may reflect a read error. The genes are TRBV6-6 and TRBJ2-4; D call uncertain. The length of the CDR3 is 15 residues. Germline V gives CDR1 MNHNY, CDR2 SVGAGI (reference sequence). The CDR3 loop is CASSPGWRAKNSQYF. The CDR3 DNA reads TGTGCCAGCAGTCCCGGATGGCGAGCCAAAAACAGTCAGTACTTC.

V is TRBV29-1 and J is TRBJ2-3; 14 bases match TRBD2. V trimming: 8 bases; J trimming: 4 bases; junction bases outside the gene matches: 5. The CDR3 consists of 14 residues. The germline gives CDR1 SQVTM, CDR2 ANQGSEA. The CDR3 bases are TGCAGCTTTCCGACTAGCGGGGGGGCAGATACGCAGTATTTT. Translating it yields CSFPTSGGADTQYF.

This clone was counted a few times. The CDR3 spells CASSPSEAANTIYF. CDR3 sequence (DNA): TGTGCCAGCAGTCCCTCGGAGGCCGCCAACACCATATATTTT. The rearrangement uses TRBV6-1 and TRBJ1-3; D is undetermined. The CDR3 is made up of 14 amino acids. V lost 5 bases, J lost 7 bases, and 15 bases lay in between. Germline V CDR1 and CDR2: MNHNS, SASEGT.

This chain uses TRBV2 with TRBJ2-1; TRBD2 aligns across 8 bases. The V gene's germline CDR1 is SNHLY and CDR2 FYNNEI. The CDR3 contains 15 residues. The trim removed 0 bases at V and 8 bases at J, leaving 6 bases unmatched. The CDR3 protein is CASSEAGLGRDEQFF. CDR3 DNA: TGTGCCAGCAGTGAAGCGGGACTAGGAAGGGATGAGCAGTTCTTC.

The chain's CDR3 is CASSFGDRRGTGELFF. The CDR3 nucleotides read TGTGCCAGCAGCTTCGGGGACAGGCGCGGCACCGGGGAGCTGTTTTTT. The V and J genes are TRBV5-5 and TRBJ2-2, with 8 bases matching TRBD1. Germline V gives CDR1 SGHKS, CDR2 YYEKEE (reference sequence). The V gene end was trimmed by 2 bases and the J gene end by 4 bases; junction bases not matched to a gene: 7. CDR3 length equals 16 residues.

DNA of the CDR3: TGTGCCAGCAGCCCCACGACAGGGGGCGCAGCTGAAGCTTTCTTT. Its translation: CASSPTTGGAAEAFF. The chain recombines TRBV7-9 with TRBJ1-1, with TRBD1 identical over 10 bases. V shed 5 bases and J 6 bases; nucleotides not matched to a gene: 9. Germline CDR1 is SEHNR and CDR2 is FQNEAQ (reference sequence). The length of the CDR3 is 15 residues.

This chain links TRBV29-1 with TRBJ1-5; 7 positions match TRBD1. Unmatched junction bases numbered 7, after V lost 5 bases and J lost 6 bases. The V gene's germline CDR1 is SQVTM and CDR2 ANQGSEA. The CDR3 consists of 13 residues. CDR3 amino acids: CSVSDRVGQPQHF. In DNA, the CDR3 is TGCAGCGTTTCCGACAGGGTAGGTCAGCCCCAGCATTTT.

A few counts support this clone. This chain links TRBV19 with TRBJ2-7; tentative D call: TRBD1 (6 bases). The germline CDR1 and CDR2 sequences are LNHDA and SQIVND (reference sequence). Between the trimmed V and J ends, which lost 5 bases and 6 bases, there was a span of 17 bases. The CDR3 is made up of 14 amino acids. The CDR3 reads CASSPNREHGEQYF. The CDR3, as DNA: TGTGCCAGTAGTCCGAACAGGGAGCATGGCGAGCAGTACTTC.

For this clone: The germline gene is not matched at one end of the junction; a read error may be the cause. V is TRBV14 and J is TRBJ2-6; D possibly corresponds to TRBD1 (5 bases). This CDR3 region has 15 residues. Germline CDR1 is SGHDN and CDR2 is FVKESK. CDR3 sequence reads: CASSPWLSGANGLTF. DNA for the CDR3: TGTGCCAGCAGCCCTTGGTTGTCTGGGGCCAACGGCCTGACTTTC.

Only one count was recorded for this clone. This chain connects TRBV27 to TRBJ2-7, with D unresolved. Between the trimmed V and J ends, which lost 7 bases and 5 bases, there was a span of 24 bases. This CDR3 spans 16 amino acids. The germline CDR1 and CDR2 sequences are MNHEY and SMNVEV (reference sequence). The CDR3, as DNA: TGTGCCAGCAAGAGGTTAGCTAGTCGTTCGACCCACGAGCAGTACTTC. Its protein product is CASKRLASRSTHEQYF.

This rearrangement joins TRBV5-4 to TRBJ2-1; 10 bases match TRBD1. The CDR3 covers 17 residues. V was pared by 4 bases and J by 0 bases, with 7 bases of the junction left unmatched. Looked up from germline, CDR1 is SGHNT and CDR2 is YYREEE (reference sequence). The CDR3 region is CASSPGTGALSYNEQFF. The CDR3 nucleotides read TGTGCCAGCAGCCCTGGGACAGGGGCCCTCTCCTACAATGAGCAGTTCTTC.

The chain couples TRBV11-3 to TRBJ2-3; perhaps TRBD2 as D (5 bases). CDR1 is SGHNT and CDR2 is YENEEA in the germline V gene. Trimming cost V 5 bases and J 7 bases, with 13 bases left between them. The CDR3 covers 13 residues. CDR3 DNA: TGTGCCAGCAGCCCCGGACTGGCTAATACGCAGTATTTT. It translates to CASSPGLANTQYF.

On this clone: At one of its ends the junction is not consistent with the germline gene, which may arise from a read error. This rearrangement joins TRBV7-9 to TRBJ2-1, with TRBD2 identical over 10 bases. This CDR3 is 14 amino acids long. CDR1 is SEHNR, CDR2 FQNEAQ, per germline (reference sequence). The CDR3 bases are TGTTCCAGCAGCTTAGCGGGAGGTTACAATGAGCAGTTCTTC. Its translation: CSSSLAGGYNEQFF.

The chain uses TRBV15 and TRBJ2-3; 7 bases map to TRBD2. CDR3 size: 16 residues. The V gene end was trimmed by 3 bases and the J gene end by 3 bases; junction bases not matched to a gene: 9. Looked up from germline, CDR1 is LNHNV and CDR2 is YYDKDF (reference sequence). CDR3 sequence reads: CATSSRLGEGTDTQYF. CDR3 in DNA: TGTGCCACCAGCAGCCGGTTGGGGGAGGGTACAGATACGCAGTATTTT.

This chain links TRBV18 with TRBJ1-2; 7 nucleotides agree with TRBD1. Losses at the gene ends were 3 bases for V and 3 bases for J; bases not matched to a gene: 1. This CDR3 region has 13 residues. Germline-derived CDR1 and CDR2 are KGHSH and LQKENI. CDR3 in amino acids: CASSPGQHYGYTF. The CDR3 nucleotides are TGTGCCAGCTCACCGGGACAGCACTATGGCTACACCTTC.